This TCR beta chain was identified in a study of identical twins. TCRdb re-analysed the 5' RACE reads in MiXCR, keeping a single row per CDR3 protein. This table has 500,000 to 650,000 distinct CDR3 sequences, around 20% appearing once. As for this clonotype: The antigen remains undetermined.

Findings and caveats of the study: These conclusions were based on statistical analysis (cross-sectional, not following the same donors). Out-of-frame sharing of TCR alpha in monozygotic twins was underestimated by models. Cord blood beta clonotypes that were abundant carried fewer insertions, and memory repertoires showed no such trend. Weaker excess twin sharing was observed in beta out-of-frame sequences.

The same specimen was also included in a second study, on yellow fever vaccine responses in identical twins.

This TCR was recovered from a young woman in good health. Sequencing was done on a sample of CD4+ T cells sorted from blood.

CDR3 DNA sequence: TGTGCCAGCAGTTTTGGGCAGGGCAGTCAGCCCCAGCATTTT. Translated: CASSFGQGSQPQHF. The chain couples TRBV28 to TRBJ1-5, with D possibly being TRBD1 (5 bases). CDR3 length: 14 amino acids. V shed 3 bases and J shed 6 bases, with 12 bases lying between them. Germline loops: CDR1 MDHEN, CDR2 SYDVKM. Using reference TRBV28 and TRBJ1-5 for the parts outside the CDR3, the full variable domain is DVKVTQSSRYLVKRTGEKVFLECVQDMDHENMFWYRQDPGLGLRLIYFSYDVKMKEKGDIPEGYSVSREKKERFSLILESASTNQTSMYLCASSFGQGSQPQHFGDGTRLSIL.